This record looks at one TCR beta chain sequence and its context. What it binds is unknown. This specimen comes from a study of T cell responses to AZD1222 COVID-19 vaccine. Sequenced by immunoSEQ multiplex PCR; TCRdb stores in-frame clones only, minus some. The sample lists under 200,000 clones, approximately 93% occurring once. Study observations and caveats: Baseline testing showed seropositivity in only six AZD1222 recipients. As reported, nearly half of all spike-specific TCRs target variant regions that are unmutated. Spike-specific TCR breadth and depth grew following two AZD1222 doses.

This CDR3 has 17 amino acids. Germline values: CDR1 MNHNS, CDR2 SASEGT. Trimming stripped 5 bases from V and 1 base from J, with 15 bases between. The gene calls are TRBV6-1 and TRBJ2-6, with D possibly TRBD1 on 6 matching bases. The material was peripheral blood, obtained on day 0 of AZD1222 vaccination. The TCR comes from an adult in good health. The CDR3 is CASSKGLRGSGANVLTF. In DNA form, the CDR3 reads TGTGCCAGCAGTAAAGGGTTAAGGGGGTCTGGGGCCAACGTCCTGACTTTC.